A single sample gave rise to the 23 T cell receptor beta chains below, sequenced in a study of T cells of healthy individuals. TCRdb used MiXCR to reprocess the 5' RACE reads, holding one entry per CDR3 protein. The data contain around 63,000 distinct CDR3 sequences, under 20% of them singletons. Receptor source: a human donor in good health.

This clonotype was recorded a few times. This chain connects TRBV11-2 to TRBJ2-2, with D tentatively TRBD1 (5 bases). The V gene's germline CDR1 is SGHAT and CDR2 FQNNGV. This CDR3 spans 15 amino acids. V lost 5 bases to trimming and J lost 2 bases, with 12 bases between them. The CDR3 protein is CASSPRTLNTGELFF. DNA for the CDR3: TGTGCCAGCAGCCCCCGGACACTTAACACCGGGGAGCTGTTTTTT.

This clonotype has at least ten counts. As DNA, the CDR3 is TGCAGTGCTAGTAGTTGGGCGAACACTGAAGCTTTCTTT. This encodes CSASSWANTEAFF. J is TRBJ1-1 and V is TRBV20-1; unclear D gene. The V and J ends lost 3 bases and 1 base respectively, with 9 bases between them. The germline CDR1 and CDR2 sequences are DFQATT and SNEGSKA (reference sequence). This CDR3 spans 13 amino acids.

V is TRBV5-1 and J is TRBJ2-3; 9 bases align to TRBD1. Germline V gene lookup returns CDR1 SGHRS and CDR2 YFSETQ. The CDR3 has 14 amino acids. With V trimmed by 4 bases and J by 6 bases, 6 bases remained unmatched. CDR3 residues: CASSPRTGEDTQYF. The CDR3 DNA reads as TGCGCCAGCAGCCCACGGACAGGGGAGGATACGCAGTATTTT. Drawing the rest from reference TRBV5-1 and TRBJ2-3, the complete variable domain is KAGVTQTPRYLIKTRGQQVTLSCSPISGHRSVSWYQQTPGQGLQFLFEYFSETQRNKGNFPGRFSGRQFSNSRSEMNVSTLELGDSALYLCASSPRTGEDTQYFGPGTRLTVL.

As to this clonotype: This likely comes from a read error, as the CDR3 has no conserved phenylalanine or tryptophan at its end. The rearrangement uses TRBV7-2 and TRBJ2-7; D is unresolved. The germline V gene encodes CDR1 SGHTA and CDR2 FQGNSA. Trimming cost V 5 bases and J 1 base, with 3 bases left between them. The CDR3 extends over 11 amino acids. The CDR3: CASSPSYEQYS. The CDR3 DNA reads as TGTGCCAGCAGCCCGTCCTACGAGCAGTACTCC.

This clonotype was seen ten or more times. This chain links TRBV6-4 with TRBJ2-4; 8 nucleotides agree with TRBD1. Germline trimming cut 1 base from V and 8 bases from J; bases unmatched to any gene: 7. The CDR3 length is 15 residues. CDR1 and CDR2 (germline): MRHNA, SNTAGT. The CDR3: CASSDFPDRGHIQYF. In nucleotides, the CDR3 is TGTGCCAGCAGTGACTTCCCTGACAGGGGCCACATTCAGTACTTC.

This clonotype was recorded many times. The rearrangement links TRBV7-2 to TRBJ1-5; D is ambiguous. CDR3 length: 15 residues. V gave up 1 base and J gave up 0 bases, with 7 bases separating them. Germline loops: CDR1 SGHTA, CDR2 FQGNSA. CDR3 sequence (DNA): TGTGCCAGCAGCTTAGGTACACATAGCAATCAGCCCCAGCATTTT. Protein: CASSLGTHSNQPQHF.

This clonotype was observed at least ten times. The genes are TRBV18 and TRBJ2-1; 9 nucleotides align to TRBD1. J gave up 6 bases and V 4 bases, and 4 bases lay outside the gene matches. Germline CDR1 and CDR2: KGHSH and LQKENI. The CDR3 runs 14 residues. CDR3 amino acids: CASSLTGGSNEQFF. In nucleotides, the CDR3 is TGTGCCAGCTCACTGACAGGGGGGAGCAATGAGCAGTTCTTC.

The sample holds a few counts of this clonotype. Relative to the germline gene, one junction end is altered; a read error may explain this. The V call is TRBV5-4, the J call TRBJ2-1; D is tentatively TRBD1 or TRBD2 (6 bases each). This CDR3 region has 15 residues. CDR1 and CDR2 (germline): SGHNT, YYREEE (reference sequence). The CDR3 spells CASSLVGGSHNEQFF. The CDR3 DNA reads TGTGCCAGCAGCTTGGTGGGGGGCTCCCACAATGAGCAGTTCTTC.

This rearrangement joins TRBV5-5 to TRBJ2-1, with 8 bases aligning to TRBD1. With 3 bases clipped from V and 10 bases from J, the junction kept 15 bases outside the gene matches. From germline, CDR1 is SGHKS and CDR2 YYEKEE (reference sequence). The CDR3 covers 16 residues. CDR3 DNA: TGTGCCAGCAGCTCCCAGCCGACAGGGGCGGGGAAAGAGCAGTTCTTC. This sequence encodes CASSSQPTGAGKEQFF.

This clonotype was counted many times. This chain links TRBV6-2 or TRBV6-3 with TRBJ2-2; D uncertain. Germline-derived CDR1 and CDR2 are MNHEY and SVGEGT. The CDR3 sequence is 14 residues long. The V gene lost 5 bases and the J gene lost 4 bases, with 11 bases spanning the gap. CDR3 nucleotide sequence: TGTGCCAGCAGTCGTCCGGAAGTCACCGGGGAGCTGTTTTTT. Translation: CASSRPEVTGELFF.

This clonotype has a handful of counts. V gene TRBV6-1 combines with J gene TRBJ2-1; TRBD1 matches at 9 bases. The V gene end was trimmed by 5 bases and the J gene end by 6 bases; junction bases not matched to a gene: 8. The CDR3 has 15 residues. CDR1 MNHNS and CDR2 SASEGT come from the germline V gene. The CDR3: CASSQGTGPFNEQFF. DNA of the CDR3: TGTGCCAGCAGTCAAGGGACAGGGCCCTTCAATGAGCAGTTCTTC.

This clonotype was picked up a small number of times. The genes are TRBV27 and TRBJ2-7; D is perhaps TRBD2 (6 bases). Germline CDR1 reads MNHEY; CDR2 reads SMNVEV (reference sequence). CDR3 length: 12 amino acids. V gave up 8 bases and J gave up 3 bases, with 11 bases separating them. CDR3 DNA sequence: TGTGCCAGCGGGACTTCTCTCTACGAGCAGTACTTC. Protein: CASGTSLYEQYF.

This clonotype was counted ten times or more. The chain recombines TRBV5-1 with TRBJ2-1; a weak D match, TRBD2 (5 bases). The CDR3 covers 16 residues. V shed 2 bases and J shed 0 bases, with 12 bases lying between them. The germline CDR1 and CDR2 sequences are SGHRS and YFSETQ. This chain's CDR3 is CASSLMGGSSYNEQFF. CDR3 DNA sequence: TGCGCCAGCAGCTTAATGGGTGGGAGCTCCTACAATGAGCAGTTCTTC.

This clonotype appeared a few times. The rearrangement joins TRBV6-4 to TRBJ2-2; 11 bases align to TRBD2. CDR3 size: 16 residues. V was clipped by 0 bases and J by 4 bases; unmatched bases: 1. Germline CDR1 reads MRHNA; CDR2 reads SNTAGT. CDR3 sequence: CASSDSSGGATGELFF. The CDR3 coding sequence is TGTGCCAGCAGTGACTCTAGCGGGGGGGCCACCGGGGAGCTGTTTTTT.

The table lists this clonotype with many counts. The V and J genes are TRBV20-1 and TRBJ2-1, with a tentative D call TRBD1 (5 bases). CDR3 length: 14 amino acids. Deletions cut 3 bases from V and 7 bases from J, with 16 bases between. The germline V gene encodes CDR1 DFQATT and CDR2 SNEGSKA (reference sequence). This chain's CDR3 is CSASRAGSRNEQFF. The CDR3 region has the DNA TGCAGTGCTAGTCGGGCAGGGTCAAGGAATGAGCAGTTCTTC.

The chain has TRBV5-1 and TRBJ2-3; 8 bases align to TRBD1. CDR3 length equals 16 residues. The V gene's germline CDR1 is SGHRS and CDR2 YFSETQ. V lost 4 bases, J lost 5 bases, and 12 bases stayed unmatched. The CDR3 DNA is TGCGCCAGCAGCATGGCGTCAGGGGGCGCGGTAGATACGCAGTATTTT. Residues: CASSMASGGAVDTQYF.

This clonotype was observed a handful of times. The rearrangement uses TRBV30 and TRBJ1-1; D call uncertain. In germline, CDR1 is GTSNPN, CDR2 SVGIG (reference sequence). CDR3 length: 14 residues. V lost 0 bases, J lost 11 bases, and 19 bases lay in between. The CDR3 nucleotides are TGTGCCTGGAGTGTTTACCAGACTCCCCATGCGGCTTTCTTT. Residues: CAWSVYQTPHAAFF.

This clonotype has at least ten counts. The chain has TRBV4-2 and TRBJ2-1; TRBD2 matches at 15 bases. V lost 3 bases to trimming and J lost 5 bases; unmatched junction nucleotides: 11. Germline V gene sequence: CDR1 LGHNA, CDR2 YNFKEQ. This CDR3 region has 19 residues. CDR3 nucleotides: TGTGCCAGCAGCCAGAGGACTAGCGGGGGGGCCAACAAGAACAATGAGCAGTTCTTC. This encodes CASSQRTSGGANKNNEQFF.

On this clonotype itself: It may be a read error: a sequence one base away is much more abundant. The gene calls are TRBV25-1 and TRBJ2-1, with 8 bases fitting TRBD2. Germline CDR1 reads MGHDK; CDR2 reads SYGVNS. The CDR3 spans 13 residues. J was trimmed by 10 bases and V by 5 bases; bases with no gene match: 7. CDR3 sequence (DNA): TGTGCCAGCAGTAGAGCGGGAGCCTACGAGCAGTTCTTC. It codes for CASSRAGAYEQFF.

This clonotype was recorded many times. The rearrangement joins TRBV6-5 to TRBJ2-4, with D uncertain. Germline assignment: CDR1 MNHEY and CDR2 SVGAGI. This CDR3 spans 15 amino acids. The germline V and J ends were trimmed by 6 bases and 0 bases, with 12 bases remaining between them. In DNA, the CDR3 is TGTGCCAGCAGCCGTGCCGGTCTAGCCAAAAACATTCAGTACTTC. It encodes CASSRAGLAKNIQYF.

This clonotype was seen a handful of times. J is TRBJ1-6 and V is TRBV6-2 or TRBV6-3; D perhaps matches TRBD1 (5 bases). Germline loops: CDR1 MNHEY, CDR2 SVGEGT. V lost 4 bases to trimming and J lost 9 bases, with 16 bases between them. The CDR3 has 15 amino acids. The CDR3 loop is CASSLIDRVSSPLHF. Here the CDR3 DNA reads TGTGCCAGCAGTTTGATCGACAGAGTGTCTTCACCCCTCCACTTT.

This clonotype was observed many times. The V gene is TRBV20-1, the J gene TRBJ1-1; D is unclear. From germline, CDR1 is DFQATT and CDR2 SNEGSKA (reference sequence). Trimming removed 3 bases from V and 1 base from J, with 6 bases in between. The CDR3 has 12 amino acids. CDR3 bases: TGCAGTGCTAGGCCCCCGAACACTGAAGCTTTCTTT. Its protein product is CSARPPNTEAFF.

This clonotype was observed at least ten times. This chain joins TRBV19 and TRBJ2-2; D unclear. Germline CDR1 and CDR2: LNHDA and SQIVND (reference sequence). This CDR3 comprises 15 residues. V lost 8 bases, J lost 0 bases, and 13 bases lay in between. CDR3 nucleotides: TGTGCCAGTGCGGACGTACCCGCGAACACCGGGGAGCTGTTTTTT. This translates into CASADVPANTGELFF. Complete variable domain (other parts from reference TRBV19 and TRBJ2-2): DGGITQSPKYLFRKEGQNVTLSCEQNLNHDAMYWYRQDPGQGLRLIYYSQIVNDFQKGDIAEGYSVSREKKESFPLTVTSAQKNPTAFYLCASADVPANTGELFFGEGSRLTVL.